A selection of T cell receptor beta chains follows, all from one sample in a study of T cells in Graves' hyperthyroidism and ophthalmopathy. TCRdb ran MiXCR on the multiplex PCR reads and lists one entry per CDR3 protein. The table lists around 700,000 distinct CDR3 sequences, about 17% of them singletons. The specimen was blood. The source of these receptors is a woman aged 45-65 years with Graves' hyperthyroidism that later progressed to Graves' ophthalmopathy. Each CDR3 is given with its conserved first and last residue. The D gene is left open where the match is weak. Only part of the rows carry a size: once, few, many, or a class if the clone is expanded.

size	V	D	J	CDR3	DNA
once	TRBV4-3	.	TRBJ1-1	CASSQGTALEGSPEAFF	TGCGCCAGCAGCCAAGGTACGGCCCTCGAGGGGTCGCCTGAAGCTTTCTTT
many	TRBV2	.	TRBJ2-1	CASSRGVSSYNEQFF	TGTGCCAGCTCCAGGGGCGTTAGCTCCTACAATGAGCAGTTCTTC
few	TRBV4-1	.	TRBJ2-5	CASSQERAVAPETQYF	TGCGCCAGCAGCCAAGAAAGGGCGGTGGCCCCAGAGACCCAGTACTTC
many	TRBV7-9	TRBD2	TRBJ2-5	CASSPGTSGGETQYF	TGTGCCAGCAGCCCTGGGACTAGCGGGGGAGAGACCCAGTACTTC
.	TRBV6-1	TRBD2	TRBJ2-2	CASSEIIAGGGSTGELFF	TGTGCCAGCAGTGAAATAATAGCGGGGGGGGGTAGCACCGGGGAGCTGTTTTTT
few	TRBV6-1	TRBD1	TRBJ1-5	CASSGTGVDNQPQHF	TGTGCCAGCAGTGGGACAGGGGTGGACAATCAGCCCCAGCATTTT
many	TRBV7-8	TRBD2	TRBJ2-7	CASSFLTSGGSYEQYF	TGTGCCAGCAGCTTTCTGACTAGCGGGGGCTCCTACGAGCAGTACTTC
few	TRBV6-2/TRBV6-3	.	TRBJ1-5	CASSYVPGDNQPQHF	TGTGCCAGCAGTTACGTCCCAGGGGATAATCAGCCCCAGCATTTT
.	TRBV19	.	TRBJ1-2	CASSISGTYGYTF	TGTGCCAGTAGTATTAGCGGTACTTATGGCTACACCTTC
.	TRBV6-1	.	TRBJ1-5	CASSQIKERPQHF	TGTGCCAGCAGCCAGATAAAGGAGCGGCCCCAGCATTTT
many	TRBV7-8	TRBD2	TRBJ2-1	CASSSPFGGAEYNEQFF	TGTGCCAGCAGTTCCCCCTTCGGGGGGGCCGAATACAATGAGCAGTTCTTC
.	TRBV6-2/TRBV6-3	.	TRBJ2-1	CASSNHGVGEQFF	TGTGCCAGCAGTAACCACGGCGTTGGGGAGCAGTTCTTC
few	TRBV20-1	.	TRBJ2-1	CSASLWTRTVNEQFF	TGCAGTGCTAGTCTTTGGACCCGGACCGTCAATGAGCAGTTCTTC
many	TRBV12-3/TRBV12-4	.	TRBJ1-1	CASSLGGAEEAFF	TGTGCCAGCAGTTTAGGTGGGGCAGAAGAAGCTTTCTTT
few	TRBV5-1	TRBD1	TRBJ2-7	CASSFTGGHEQYF	TGCGCCAGCAGCTTTACAGGGGGACACGAGCAGTACTTC
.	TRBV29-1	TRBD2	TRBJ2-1	CSVSGLAAYNEQFF	TGCAGCGTTTCGGGACTAGCGGCTTACAATGAGCAGTTCTTC
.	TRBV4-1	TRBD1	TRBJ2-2	CASSRTGRNTGELFF	TGCGCCAGCAGCCGGACAGGGAGGAACACCGGGGAGCTGTTTTTT